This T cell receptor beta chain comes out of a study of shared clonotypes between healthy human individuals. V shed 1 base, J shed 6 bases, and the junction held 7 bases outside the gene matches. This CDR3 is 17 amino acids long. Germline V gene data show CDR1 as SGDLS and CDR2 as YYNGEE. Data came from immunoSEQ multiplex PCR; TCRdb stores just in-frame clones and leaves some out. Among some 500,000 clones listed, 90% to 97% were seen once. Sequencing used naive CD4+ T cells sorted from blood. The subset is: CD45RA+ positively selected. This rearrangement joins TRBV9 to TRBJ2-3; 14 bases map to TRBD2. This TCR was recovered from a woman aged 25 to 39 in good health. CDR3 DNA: TGTGCCAGCAGCGTATTGACTAGCGGGAGGGCCAGGGATACGCAGTATTTT. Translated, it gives CASSVLTSGRARDTQYF.